This TCR beta chain was observed in a study of neurological immune-mediated disorders. This clonotype has ten or more counts. Its specificity is not known. Study outcomes and limitations: Phylogenetically, 18 of 34 multiple sclerosis patients' repertoires fell into one related-CDR3 cluster, a possible signature. Patients with HTLV-1-associated myelopathy had the highest level of TCR clonal expansion, whereas patients with multiple sclerosis had the lowest level, falling beneath the level found in healthy controls. Neither clinical nor MRI features showed any association with the multiple sclerosis repertoire cluster, and the authors stated that larger cohorts are needed. The expanded clones of different subjects shared no CDR3 amino acid sequences (suggesting private repertoires in all groups).

TCRdb reprocessed the 5' RACE reads via MiXCR and lists one record per CDR3 protein. The sample includes some 38,000 distinct CDR3 sequences, roughly 3.8% seen only once; the top ten take about 2.2%. The CDR3 is 13 residues long. Germline V lookup: CDR1 DFQATT, CDR2 SNEGSKA (reference sequence). The V gene lost 0 bases and the J gene lost 3 bases, with 7 bases spanning the gap. Sequenced sample: PBMCs. This TCR was sampled from a man aged 25 to 40 with multiple sclerosis. The V call is TRBV20-1, the J call TRBJ2-3; weak D call: TRBD1 (5 bases). In nucleotides, the CDR3 is TGCAGTGCTAGAGATAGACAGACAGATACGCAGTATTTT. Residues: CSARDRQTDTQYF.